The next 19 T cell receptor beta chains were all read from a single sample in a study of OX40 agonist ivuxolimab in advanced cancers. Here immunoSEQ multiplex PCR was the method, and the copy in TCRdb shows in-frame clones only, minus some. The table includes some 95,000 clones, approximately 90% detected once. Sequences were derived from CD4+ or CD8+ T cells sorted from blood, sampled in a trial of the OX40 agonist ivuxolimab. The receptors derive from an adult with an advanced solid tumor such as melanoma, head and neck, liver or kidney cancer.

The chain combines TRBV25-1 with TRBJ2-3; 8 positions agree with TRBD2. The ends lost 2 bases at V and 2 bases at J; junction bases unmatched: 3. The CDR3 loop spans 15 amino acids. In germline, CDR1 is MGHDK, CDR2 SYGVNS. CDR3 bases: TGTGCCAGCAGTGAACTGCGGGGGGTCACAGATACGCAGTATTTT. As protein: CASSELRGVTDTQYF.

The V call is TRBV7-2, the J call TRBJ2-1; no clear D. Per germline, CDR1 SGHTA and CDR2 FQGNSA. The CDR3 totals 15 residues. V lost 5 bases, J lost 3 bases, and 14 bases lay in between. CDR3 sequence: CASSHDAEGYNEQFF. The CDR3 DNA reads TGTGCCAGCAGCCACGACGCCGAAGGCTACAATGAGCAGTTCTTC.

In its sample, this clone was seen once. The chain has TRBV9 and TRBJ2-1; perhaps D is TRBD1 or TRBD2 (6 bases each). CDR1 SGDLS and CDR2 YYNGEE come from the germline V gene. The V and J ends lost 0 bases and 0 bases respectively, with 10 bases between them. The CDR3 loop spans 16 amino acids. CDR3 DNA: TGTGCCAGCAGCGTAGGGGGGGCGACCTCCTACAATGAGCAGTTCTTC. Translation: CASSVGGATSYNEQFF.

This sequence joins TRBV5-1 and TRBJ1-6; TRBD1 matches at 8 bases. The CDR3 runs to 14 residues. The trim removed 4 bases at V and 8 bases at J, leaving 5 bases unmatched. Germline V gives CDR1 SGHRS, CDR2 YFSETQ. As DNA, the CDR3 is TGCGCCAGCAGCAACCGGGACAGGCATTCACCCCTCCACTTT. Encoded protein: CASSNRDRHSPLHF.

The CDR3 protein is CASSERGFAPYF. CDR3 nucleotide sequence: TGTGCCAGCAGTGAAAGGGGGTTCGCCCCGTACTTC. V and J are TRBV2 and TRBJ2-5, with D possibly being TRBD1 (6 bases). V was trimmed by 2 bases and J by 13 bases, leaving 14 bases between them. Germline CDR1 reads SNHLY; CDR2 reads FYNNEI. This CDR3 is built from 12 residues.

This chain connects TRBV6-5 to TRBJ1-4; 7 nucleotides match TRBD1. V shed 5 bases and J 5 bases; nucleotides not matched to a gene: 5. There are 14 residues in the CDR3. CDR1 is MNHEY and CDR2 is SVGAGI in the germline V gene. DNA of the CDR3: TGTGCCAGCAGTAGACAGGGACGAAATGAAAAACTGTTTTTT. Amino acid sequence: CASSRQGRNEKLFF.

Comments on this clone: The same CDR3 arises from other DNA sequences in this sample as well. This chain links TRBV27 with TRBJ2-5; D is ambiguous. V was clipped by 5 bases and J by 4 bases, with 8 bases between them. Germline lookup yields CDR1 MNHEY and CDR2 SMNVEV (reference sequence). The CDR3 is made up of 12 amino acids. The CDR3 coding sequence is TGTGCCAGCAGTCTCCGCGGAGAGACCCAGTACTTC. Translated, it gives CASSLRGETQYF.

V usage is TRBV29-1 and J usage is TRBJ1-1, with D possibly matching TRBD1 (5 bases). The CDR3 contains 14 residues. Germline-derived CDR1 and CDR2 are SQVTM and ANQGSEA. Trimming took off 3 bases at V and 1 base at J, with 12 bases between the two ends. As DNA, the CDR3 is TGCAGCGTTGACACGACAGAAGGGAACACTGAAGCTTTCTTT. Protein: CSVDTTEGNTEAFF.

This clone was seen just once. The chain has TRBV19 and TRBJ1-2; possibly TRBD1 for D (5 bases). The V gene's germline CDR1 is LNHDA and CDR2 SQIVND (reference sequence). Trimming left V 4 bases short and J 4 bases short, with 22 bases between. The CDR3 has 17 amino acids. The CDR3 loop reads CASSNSPAGGWIYGYTF. Here the CDR3 DNA reads TGTGCCAGTAGTAATTCGCCCGCGGGGGGATGGATCTATGGCTACACCTTC.

This chain connects TRBV5-4 to TRBJ2-7; TRBD2 matches at 14 bases. Germline assignment: CDR1 SGHNT and CDR2 YYREEE (reference sequence). V shed 0 bases, J shed 3 bases, and the junction held 2 bases outside the gene matches. This CDR3 has 16 residues. The CDR3 DNA reads TGTGCCAGCAGCTTGGCAGGGACTAGCGGGAGCTACGAGCAGTACTTC. The encoded protein is CASSLAGTSGSYEQYF.

The chain links TRBV2 to TRBJ2-3; D is perhaps TRBD1 (6 bases). V lost 0 bases and J lost 6, with 13 bases in between. CDR1 is SNHLY, CDR2 FYNNEI, per germline. The CDR3 totals 15 residues. The CDR3 reads CASSEAAGVGDTQYF. The CDR3 DNA reads as TGTGCCAGCAGTGAAGCGGCAGGGGTCGGCGATACGCAGTATTTT.

The chain links TRBV2 to TRBJ1-1; D is unclear. This CDR3 comprises 13 residues. Trimming removed 6 bases at V and 3 bases at J, with 11 bases between. Germline CDR1 and CDR2: SNHLY and FYNNEI. CDR3 loop: CASREDRYTEAFF. The CDR3 DNA is TGTGCCAGCAGGGAGGACCGGTACACTGAAGCTTTCTTT. Together with reference TRBV2 and TRBJ1-1, the CDR3 gives the full variable domain: EPEVTQTPSHQVTQMGQEVILRCVPISNHLYFYWYRQILGQKVEFLVSFYNNEISEKSEIFDDQFSVERPDGSNFTLKIRSTKLEDSAMYFCASREDRYTEAFFGQGTRLTVV.

The CDR3 protein is CASSSQGWETQYF. The CDR3 DNA follows: TGTGCCAGCAGCTCACAGGGGTGGGAGACCCAGTACTTC. This chain connects TRBV6-5 to TRBJ2-5; TRBD1 agrees at 7 bases. The CDR3 covers 13 residues. Trimming removed 6 bases from V and 5 bases from J; junction bases left unmatched: 6. Germline V gene sequence: CDR1 MNHEY, CDR2 SVGAGI.

The V and J genes are TRBV5-6 and TRBJ1-6; 9 nucleotides line up with TRBD1. The length of the CDR3 is 16 residues. Germline CDR1 reads SGHDT; CDR2 reads YYEEEE. Trimming took 2 bases from V and 9 from J; bases not matched to a gene: 9. CDR3 sequence (DNA): TGTGCCAGCAGCTTACAGGGGGCGAAGATCAGTTCACCCCTCCACTTT. Amino acids: CASSLQGAKISSPLHF.

This clone showed up just a few times. The V gene is TRBV6-5, the J gene TRBJ1-1, with TRBD1 matching 7 bases. V lost 8 bases to trimming and J lost 6 bases; unmatched junction nucleotides: 9. Germline V gives CDR1 MNHEY, CDR2 SVGAGI. The CDR3 consists of 13 residues. The DNA of the CDR3 is TGTGCCAGCGCTTTCCTCCAGGGGGCTGAAGCTTTCTTT. This sequence encodes CASAFLQGAEAFF.

The chain recombines TRBV6-5 with TRBJ1-2; D gene uncertain. Trimming pared 6 bases from V and 8 bases from J, leaving 13 bases between. Per the germline V gene, CDR1 is MNHEY and CDR2 is SVGAGI. This CDR3 is 12 amino acids long. In DNA form, the CDR3 reads TGTGCCAGCAGGAACGACCCGATAGGCTACACCTTC. Protein: CASRNDPIGYTF.

This clone was detected once. The V gene is TRBV18, the J gene TRBJ1-3; D is ambiguous. Trimming left V 3 bases short and J 0 bases short, with 9 bases between. Germline CDR1 KGHSH, CDR2 LQKENI. This CDR3 has 15 amino acids. The DNA for the CDR3 is TGTGCCAGCTCACCCCCTCCTCCCTCTGGAAACACCATATATTTT. Encoded protein: CASSPPPPSGNTIYF.

The genes are TRBV5-4 and TRBJ1-4; D gene uncertain. The CDR3 sequence is 15 residues long. V lost 1 base, J lost 0 bases, and 7 bases lay in between. The germline gives CDR1 SGHNT, CDR2 YYREEE (reference sequence). CDR3 protein: CASSLSAATNEKLFF. Written as DNA, the CDR3 is TGTGCCAGCAGCTTGTCTGCTGCAACTAATGAAAAACTGTTTTTT. Together with reference TRBV5-4 and TRBJ1-4, the CDR3 gives the full variable domain: ETGVTQSPTHLIKTRGQQVTLRCSSQSGHNTVSWYQQALGQGPQFIFQYYREEENGRGNFPPRFSGLQFPNYSSELNVNALELDDSALYLCASSLSAATNEKLFFGSGTQLSVL.

V gene TRBV4-1 combines with J gene TRBJ1-1; TRBD1 is a possible D gene (6 bases). CDR1 is MGHRA and CDR2 is YSYEKL in the germline V gene. V was shortened by 4 bases and J by 1 base, with 7 bases between the two germline ends. The CDR3 loop spans 13 amino acids. The CDR3 sequence: CASSRQENTEAFF. In nucleotides, the CDR3 is TGCGCCAGCAGCCGACAGGAGAACACTGAAGCTTTCTTT.